The 19 T cell receptor beta chains below come from one sample, sequenced in a study of cytomegalovirus exposure and HLA in healthy donors. PCR employed 60 Vbeta and 13 Jbeta primers. Method: immunoSEQ multiplex PCR; TCRdb's copy keeps in-frame clones and lacks some. The sample yields 200,000 or so clones, roughly 80% seen once. The sample was PBMCs. The receptor set was obtained from a man aged 30 to 45 in good health and CMV-seronegative.

The rearrangement links TRBV29-1 to TRBJ2-3, with TRBD1 identical over 7 bases. Looked up from germline, CDR1 is SQVTM and CDR2 is ANQGSEA. Trimming removed 4 bases from V and 4 bases from J; junction bases left unmatched: 5. CDR3 length: 13 amino acids. CDR3 in DNA: TGCAGCGTTGGCGCAGGGGGTGCAGATACGCAGTATTTT. It is translated as CSVGAGGADTQYF.

CDR3 loop: CASREDGRKNTEAFF. CDR3 sequence (DNA): TGTGCCAGTAGGGAGGATGGGAGGAAGAACACTGAAGCTTTCTTT. The chain has TRBV19 and TRBJ1-1; no clear D. CDR1 is LNHDA and CDR2 is SQIVND in the germline V gene (reference sequence). This CDR3 region has 15 residues. The ends were cut back, 6 bases at V and 1 base at J, with 15 bases in the middle.

This chain links TRBV7-2 with TRBJ2-1; 8 bases agree with TRBD1. CDR3 length: 13 residues. V shed 5 bases, J shed 8 bases, and the junction held 5 bases outside the gene matches. In germline, CDR1 is SGHTA, CDR2 FQGNSA. In DNA form, the CDR3 reads TGTGCCAGCAGCATCTCAGGGGGCGATGAGCAGTTCTTC. Its translation: CASSISGGDEQFF.

This rearrangement joins TRBV5-8 to TRBJ2-1, with TRBD1 as a possible D gene (5 bases). V was shortened by 2 bases and J by 8 bases, with 23 bases between the two germline ends. This CDR3 has 17 residues. CDR1 SGHTS and CDR2 YDEGEE come from the germline V gene. Written as DNA, the CDR3 is TGTGCCAGCAGCTTCTTTATGTGGCAGGGAAGGAAGTATGAGCAGTTCTTC. This codes for CASSFFMWQGRKYEQFF.

Note on this clone: The junction departs from the called germline gene at one end, perhaps through a read error. V usage is TRBV7-7 and J usage is TRBJ2-3, with TRBD2 identical over 8 bases. Per germline, CDR1 SSHAT and CDR2 FNYEAQ (reference sequence). The CDR3 extends over 15 amino acids. In DNA, the CDR3 is TGTGCTAGCAGCTTAGGTAGCGGGGCCACAGATACGCAGTATTTT. This sequence encodes CASSLGSGATDTQYF. The full variable domain, in which reference TRBV7-7 and TRBJ2-3 provide the parts outside the CDR3, is GAGVSQSPRYKVTKRGQDVTLRCDPISSHATLYWYQQALGQGPEFLTYFNYEAQPDKSGLPSDRFSAERPEGSISTLTIQRTEQRDSAMYRCASSLGSGATDTQYFGPGTRLTVL.

The chain carries TRBV7-2 and TRBJ2-3; 7 positions agree with TRBD2. Germline assignment: CDR1 SGHTA and CDR2 FQGNSA. The CDR3 covers 16 residues. The junction had 13 bases not matched to a gene; V was cut back by 1 base and J by 9 bases. The CDR3: CASSLVGSGSPGTQYF. The CDR3 DNA reads as TGTGCCAGCAGCTTAGTAGGTAGCGGGTCCCCGGGGACGCAGTATTTT.

The sample holds a few counts of this clone. This chain links TRBV6-1 with TRBJ2-5; 7 nucleotides match TRBD2. V was pared by 4 bases and J by 5 bases, with 10 bases of the junction left unmatched. Germline CDR1 reads MNHNS; CDR2 reads SASEGT. The CDR3 consists of 15 residues. The CDR3 reads CASSGSGRGWETQYF. Written as DNA, the CDR3 is TGTGCCAGCAGTGGGAGTGGGAGGGGATGGGAGACCCAGTACTTC.

This rearrangement joins TRBV9 to TRBJ2-7; 10 bases map to TRBD2. J lost 5 bases, V lost 0 bases, and 11 bases had no gene match. The CDR3 covers 17 residues. CDR1 and CDR2 (germline): SGDLS, YYNGEE. CDR3 bases: TGTGCCAGCAGCGTAGAAGGGAGCGGGGGGGCCCGGGACGAGCAGTACTTC. It specifies CASSVEGSGGARDEQYF.

This clone has only one observation. CDR3 DNA: TGTGCCAGCAGCTTGTTCCCAGCGGGGGGTCACAATGAGCAGTTCTTC. Its protein is CASSLFPAGGHNEQFF. The chain combines TRBV5-5 with TRBJ2-1, with 9 bases that match TRBD2. Germline trimming cut 1 base from V and 5 bases from J; bases unmatched to any gene: 7. Germline values: CDR1 SGHKS, CDR2 YYEKEE (reference sequence). This CDR3 region has 16 residues.

Only a few counts were recorded for this clone. The genes are TRBV5-1 and TRBJ2-3; 9 positions agree with TRBD2. Germline loops: CDR1 SGHRS, CDR2 YFSETQ. V shed 4 bases and J 4 bases; nucleotides not matched to a gene: 10. This CDR3 has 16 amino acids. CDR3: CASSTGQRGAPDTQYF. CDR3 nucleotides: TGCGCCAGCAGCACGGGACAGCGGGGGGCCCCAGATACGCAGTATTTT.

The V gene is TRBV4-3, the J gene TRBJ2-1, with 9 bases aligning to TRBD2. V shed 2 bases and J 9 bases; nucleotides not matched to a gene: 8. Germline V lookup: CDR1 LGHNA, CDR2 YSLEER. The CDR3 extends over 15 amino acids. The CDR3 region is CASSQLRGGAGEQFF. CDR3 bases: TGCGCCAGCAGCCAATTACGCGGGGGGGCCGGTGAGCAGTTCTTC.

Here the CDR3 reads CASSYLQGRSPLHF. The CDR3 region has the DNA TGTGCCAGCAGCTACTTACAGGGGAGATCACCCCTCCACTTT. The rearrangement links TRBV5-8 to TRBJ1-6; 7 nucleotides agree with TRBD1. The CDR3 runs 14 residues. The germline gives CDR1 SGHTS, CDR2 YDEGEE. With V trimmed by 3 bases and J by 10 bases, 7 bases remained unmatched.

The chain couples TRBV7-9 to TRBJ2-7; 14 bases match TRBD2. Germline-derived CDR1 and CDR2 are SEHNR and FQNEAQ (reference sequence). V shed 4 bases and J 2 bases; nucleotides not matched to a gene: 7. CDR3 length: 17 residues. This CDR3 reads CASSSTSGGATTYEQYF. The CDR3 coding sequence is TGTGCCAGCAGCTCGACTAGCGGGGGGGCCACGACCTACGAGCAGTACTTC.

The genes are TRBV7-9 and TRBJ2-7, with TRBD2 as a possible D gene (6 bases). Trimming left V 5 bases short and J 4 bases short, with 15 bases between. The CDR3 runs to 14 residues. CDR1 SEHNR and CDR2 FQNEAQ come from the germline V gene (reference sequence). CDR3 residues: CASSPGGSLYEQYF. The DNA of the CDR3 is TGTGCCAGCAGCCCCGGAGGGTCGTTGTACGAGCAGTACTTC.

V is TRBV28 and J is TRBJ2-1; 8 bases are shared with TRBD1. Germline loops: CDR1 MDHEN, CDR2 SYDVKM. This CDR3 has 16 amino acids. With 6 bases clipped from V and 1 base from J, the junction kept 8 bases outside the gene matches. The CDR3 here is CASSPTGGRSYNEQFF. The CDR3 region has the DNA TGTGCCAGCAGCCCCACAGGGGGAAGGTCCTACAATGAGCAGTTCTTC.

This chain links TRBV9 with TRBJ2-3; D might be TRBD2 (6 bases). In germline, CDR1 is SGDLS, CDR2 YYNGEE. The CDR3 is made up of 16 amino acids. V was clipped by 0 bases and J by 1 base, with 12 bases between them. CDR3 amino acids: CASSVDRTGGTDTQYF. For the CDR3, the DNA is TGTGCCAGCAGCGTAGATAGGACGGGGGGCACAGATACGCAGTATTTT. The variable domain in full, with the rest retrieved from reference TRBV9 and TRBJ2-3, is DSGVTQTPKHLITATGQRVTLRCSPRSGDLSVYWYQQSLDQGLQFLIQYYNGEERAKGNILERFSAQQFPDLHSELNLSSLELGDSALYFCASSVDRTGGTDTQYFGPGTRLTVL.

This clone showed up just once. The rearrangement joins TRBV27 to TRBJ1-2, with TRBD1 identical over 10 bases. Trimming removed 9 bases from V and 5 bases from J; junction bases left unmatched: 9. The CDR3 spans 14 residues. CDR1 MNHEY and CDR2 SMNVEV come from the germline V gene (reference sequence). CDR3 loop: CASWSGTGEYGYTF. CDR3 nucleotide sequence: TGTGCCAGTTGGTCCGGGACAGGGGAATATGGCTACACCTTC.

V usage is TRBV28 and J usage is TRBJ1-3; a weak D match, TRBD1 (5 bases). V was cut by 7 bases and J by 2 bases, with 12 bases left in between. This CDR3 spans 14 amino acids. Looked up from germline, CDR1 is MDHEN and CDR2 is SYDVKM. CDR3 nucleotide sequence: TGTGCCAGCACCCGGGACTGGGCTGGAAACACCATATATTTT. Translating gives CASTRDWAGNTIYF.

V is TRBV9 and J is TRBJ2-7, with unresolved D. Germline values: CDR1 SGDLS, CDR2 YYNGEE. CDR3 length: 14 residues. Trimming removed 0 bases from V and 0 bases from J, with 7 bases in between. CDR3 loop: CASSVVPSSYEQYF. The CDR3 DNA sequence: TGTGCCAGCAGCGTAGTCCCGAGCTCCTACGAGCAGTACTTC.